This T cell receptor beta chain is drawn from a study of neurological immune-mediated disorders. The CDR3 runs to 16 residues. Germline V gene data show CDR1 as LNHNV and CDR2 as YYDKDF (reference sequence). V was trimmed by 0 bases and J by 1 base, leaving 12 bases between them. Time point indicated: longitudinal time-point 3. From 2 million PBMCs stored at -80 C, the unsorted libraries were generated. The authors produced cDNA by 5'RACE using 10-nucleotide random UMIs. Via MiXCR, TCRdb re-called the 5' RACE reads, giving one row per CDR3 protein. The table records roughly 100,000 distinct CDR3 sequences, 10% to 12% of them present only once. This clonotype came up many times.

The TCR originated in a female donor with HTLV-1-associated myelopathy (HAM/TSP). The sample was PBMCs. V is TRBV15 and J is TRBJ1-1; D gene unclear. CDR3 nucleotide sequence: TGTGCCACCAGCAGAGAGAAATCCGCAGCGAACACTGAAGCTTTCTTT. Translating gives CATSREKSAANTEAFF.